A selection of T cell receptor beta chains follows, all from one sample in a study of blood T cells in healthy people across ages. In TCRdb, the 5' RACE reads were re-called with MiXCR into one record per CDR3 protein. The repertoire holds 1.8 million or so distinct CDR3 sequences, with around 42% as singletons. The sequencing input was blood. The receptors were sampled from a human donor in good health. Each CDR3 is given with its conserved first and last residue. The D gene is left open where the match is weak. Where a row states a size, it is once, few, many or the class of an expanded clone; other rows omit it.

D gene	V gene	clone size	CDR3 length	J gene	CDR3 protein	CDR3 DNA
NA	TRBV4-2	few	15	TRBJ2-7	CASKDNSGPSYEQYF	TGTGCCAGCAAAGACAACTCAGGTCCTTCCTACGAGCAGTACTTC
NA	TRBV4-1	NA	16	TRBJ2-7	CASSRLQGAANYEQYF	TGCGCCAGCAGCCGCCTCCAAGGGGCAGCGAACTACGAGCAGTACTTC
NA	TRBV29-1	NA	13	TRBJ2-5	CSVDKGSLETQYF	TGCAGCGTTGATAAGGGAAGTTTGGAGACCCAGTACTTC
TRBD1	TRBV6-1	NA	15	TRBJ2-5	CASSEDREAGETQYF	TGTGCCAGCAGTGAGGACAGGGAGGCAGGAGAGACCCAGTACTTC
NA	TRBV28	NA	17	TRBJ1-4	CASSPSGRGGPMEELFF	TGTGCCAGCAGTCCCTCAGGACGGGGGGGACCCATGGAAGAGCTGTTTTTT
TRBD1	TRBV5-1	many	15	TRBJ2-5	CASSLRDRGQETQYF	TGCGCCAGCAGCCTCCGGGACAGGGGCCAAGAGACCCAGTACTTC
TRBD2	TRBV5-1	NA	15	TRBJ2-3	CASSFDSGGTDTQYF	TGCGCCAGCAGCTTTGATTCGGGGGGGACAGATACGCAGTATTTT
TRBD1	TRBV19	NA	15	TRBJ2-1	CASSMGDRGRNEQFF	TGTGCCAGTAGTATGGGGGACAGGGGCCGGAATGAGCAGTTCTTC
NA	TRBV5-1	NA	15	TRBJ2-3	CASSLLQGSTDTQYF	TGCGCCAGCAGCTTGTTGCAGGGAAGCACAGATACGCAGTATTTT
TRBD1	TRBV5-1	few	15	TRBJ2-5	CASSWMGTVQETQYF	TGCGCCAGCAGCTGGATGGGGACAGTCCAAGAGACCCAGTACTTC
TRBD2	TRBV7-9	NA	17	TRBJ2-7	CASSLTSGGPSSYEQYF	TGTGCCAGCAGCTTAACTAGCGGGGGGCCAAGCTCCTACGAGCAGTACTTC
TRBD2	TRBV4-3	few	14	TRBJ2-7	CASSPSGGEYEQYF	TGCGCCAGCAGCCCTAGCGGGGGGGAATACGAGCAGTACTTC
NA	TRBV29-1	NA	14	TRBJ2-1	CSAEGGRYYNEQFF	TGCAGCGCCGAGGGGGGTAGATACTACAATGAGCAGTTCTTC
NA	TRBV7-9	few	12	TRBJ2-1	CASSSGTNEQFF	TGTGCCAGCAGCTCCGGGACCAATGAGCAGTTCTTC
TRBD1	TRBV5-1	NA	16	TRBJ2-3	CASGFLGTGIPDTQYF	TGCGCCAGCGGCTTCCTCGGGACAGGGATCCCAGATACGCAGTATTTT
NA	TRBV20-1	NA	14	TRBJ2-7	CSAKWAGEAYEQYF	TGCAGTGCTAAATGGGCAGGTGAAGCCTACGAGCAGTACTTC
NA	TRBV20-1	NA	16	TRBJ2-3	CSAYPRLARSTDTQYF	TGCAGTGCCTATCCTCGCCTAGCGAGGTCCACAGATACGCAGTATTTT
NA	TRBV2	NA	15	TRBJ2-1	CASSSQRNSYNEQFF	TGTGCCAGCAGTTCCCAGCGGAACTCCTACAATGAGCAGTTCTTC
NA	TRBV20-1	few	12	TRBJ1-1	CSAGGGAPEAFF	TGCAGTGCCGGAGGGGGAGCGCCTGAAGCTTTCTTT
NA	TRBV6-1	few	15	TRBJ1-2	CASSESYVGVGRYTF	TGTGCCAGCAGTGAAAGCTATGTGGGGGTCGGTCGCTACACCTTC
TRBD2	TRBV11-2	NA	18	TRBJ2-1	CASSSTSGLGPKYNEQFF	TGTGCCAGCAGTTCGACTAGCGGGTTGGGCCCCAAATACAATGAGCAGTTCTTC
NA	TRBV6-5	NA	13	TRBJ2-3	CASSSPSGYTQYF	TGTGCCAGCAGTTCCCCGTCGGGGTATACGCAGTATTTT
TRBD1	TRBV5-1	NA	15	TRBJ1-1	CASSIPYGTGGEAFF	TGCGCCAGCAGCATCCCGTACGGGACAGGGGGTGAAGCTTTCTTT
TRBD2	TRBV2	NA	15	TRBJ2-3	CASLELAESTDTQYF	TGTGCCAGCCTGGAGCTAGCGGAGAGCACAGATACGCAGTATTTT
NA	TRBV7-3	few	16	TRBJ2-1	CASSLGPGGKKNEQFF	TGTGCCAGCAGCTTAGGTCCGGGGGGCAAGAAAAATGAGCAGTTCTTC
TRBD1	TRBV4-3	few	14	TRBJ2-1	CASSPGDSDNEQFF	TGCGCCAGCAGCCCCGGGGACAGCGACAATGAGCAGTTCTTC
NA	TRBV5-5	few	15	TRBJ2-7	CASSLDFYGISEQYF	TGTGCCAGCAGCTTGGATTTCTACGGCATTAGCGAGCAGTACTTC
NA	TRBV6-2/TRBV6-3	few	15	TRBJ2-7	CASSYTLDSPYEQYF	TGTGCCAGCAGTTACACCCTGGACAGTCCCTACGAGCAGTACTTC
TRBD1	TRBV5-1	few	15	TRBJ1-2	CASRPGTADNYGYTF	TGCGCCAGCCGGCCTGGGACAGCCGATAACTATGGCTACACCTTC
NA	TRBV7-8	NA	12	TRBJ2-2	CASSLDPGELFF	TGTGCCAGCAGCTTAGACCCCGGGGAGCTGTTTTTT
NA	TRBV15	NA	15	TRBJ2-4	CATNRRSLAKNIQYF	TGTGCCACCAACAGGAGGTCACTAGCCAAAAACATTCAGTACTTC
TRBD1	TRBV15	NA	19	TRBJ1-4	CATSRDKGTEAATNEKLFF	TGTGCCACCAGCAGAGATAAGGGGACAGAAGCCGCAACTAATGAAAAACTGTTTTTT
NA	TRBV10-3	NA	14	TRBJ1-4	CASSTDHRNEKLFF	TGTGCCTCTTCCACAGATCACCGGAATGAAAAACTGTTTTTT
NA	TRBV5-6	NA	14	TRBJ1-1	CASSLIHTTTEAFF	TGTGCCAGCAGCTTGATTCACACTACCACTGAAGCTTTCTTT
NA	TRBV6-5	many	16	TRBJ2-6	CASNLRGGSGANVLTF	TGTGCCAGCAATTTACGGGGTGGCTCTGGGGCCAACGTCCTGACTTTC
TRBD2	TRBV7-9	few	13	TRBJ2-1	CASSSLLAGEQFF	TGTGCCAGCAGCTCCTTGCTAGCGGGGGAGCAGTTCTTC
NA	TRBV12-3/TRBV12-4	NA	15	TRBJ2-3	CASSLRYDGTDTQYF	TGTGCCAGCAGTTTAAGATATGACGGCACAGATACGCAGTATTTT
TRBD2	TRBV7-2	NA	15	TRBJ2-1	CASSLSGGGRWEQFF	TGTGCCAGCAGCTTGTCCGGGGGGGGCCGCTGGGAGCAGTTCTTC
NA	TRBV7-9	many	12	TRBJ2-7	CASSPQGNEQYF	TGCGCCAGCAGCCCGCAGGGTAACGAGCAGTACTTC
NA	TRBV11-3	NA	16	TRBJ2-5	CANSLVVSLYQETQYF	TGTGCCAACAGCTTAGTGGTTTCTTTGTACCAAGAGACCCAGTACTTC
NA	TRBV28	NA	14	TRBJ2-7	CASRLTGPAYEQYF	TGTGCCAGCAGATTGACAGGTCCCGCCTACGAGCAGTACTTC
NA	TRBV7-9	few	15	TRBJ2-7	CASSRGGTGVYEQYF	TGTGCCAGCAGCCGCGGCGGGACGGGGGTATACGAGCAGTACTTC
NA	TRBV20-1	once	17	TRBJ2-7	CSARDGRWGAITSEQYF	TGCAGTGCTAGAGATGGGCGTTGGGGGGCAATAACGTCCGAGCAGTACTTC